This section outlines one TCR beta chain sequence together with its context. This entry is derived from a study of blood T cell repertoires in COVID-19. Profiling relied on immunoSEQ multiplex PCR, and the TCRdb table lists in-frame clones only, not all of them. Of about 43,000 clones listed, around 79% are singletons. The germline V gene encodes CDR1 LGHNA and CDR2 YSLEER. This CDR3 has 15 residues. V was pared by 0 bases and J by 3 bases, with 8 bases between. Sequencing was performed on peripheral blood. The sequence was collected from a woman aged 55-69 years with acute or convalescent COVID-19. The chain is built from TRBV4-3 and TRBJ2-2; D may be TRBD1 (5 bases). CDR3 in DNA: TGCGCCAGCAGCCAAGAGGGCAGGGACACCGGGGAGCTGTTTTTT. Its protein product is CASSQEGRDTGELFF.